This T cell receptor beta chain was recorded in a study of beta chain features in type 1 diabetes. For the study at large: Age, gender and cell yields were alike across patients and healthy donors. The samples had 100 million to 140 million sorted cells examined in all.

V was cut by 6 bases and J by 3 bases, with 11 bases left in between. From germline, CDR1 is LGHNT and CDR2 FRNRAP. The CDR3 has 13 amino acids. It was one heparinised blood draw, averaging approximately 100 mL, that each donor gave. Sorting that relied on CD45RO/CCR7/CD25/CD127/CD95/CD27 yielded CD4+ naive, central memory, regulatory and stem cell-like memory cells. TCRB transcripts that were expressed got sequenced, as all of the isolated RNA had been reverse transcribed. Generated by immunoSEQ multiplex PCR, the TCRdb table keeps only in-frame clones and is missing some. The sample holds hundreds of thousands of clones, about 16% seen once.

The chain carries TRBV12-5 and TRBJ1-1; D might be TRBD1 (5 bases). The sequenced material came from naive CD4+ T cells from blood. The sequence was collected from a man aged 18 to 29 in good health. CDR3 nucleotide sequence: TGTGCTAGTGGGGCCGACAGTTACACTGAAGCTTTCTTT. This encodes CASGADSYTEAFF.